This record looks at one T cell receptor beta chain sequence and its context. What it binds is not known. These data originate in a study of blood T cells in healthy people across ages. Study-level results: With unsorted PBMCs, a conclusive comparison of naive versus antigen-experienced cells was not possible. There were more naive CD4+ cells and higher diversity in long-lived donors than in aged donors. Researchers deemed the diversity estimates from one million T cells underestimates.

A second PCR, run for 7 to 11 cycles, used a sample-barcoded 5' primer plus a J-beta primer mix. TCRdb re-called the 5' RACE reads with MiXCR, one entry per CDR3 protein. The data hold just under 900,000 distinct CDR3 sequences, with 29% observed a single time. V was clipped by 4 bases and J by 8 bases, with 27 bases between them. The germline gives CDR1 SGHKS, CDR2 YYEKEE (reference sequence). CDR3 length: 17 residues. Sequenced input: blood. This chain uses TRBV5-5 with TRBJ1-2, with D perhaps TRBD1 (6 bases). This sequence originates from a woman of 80 years or more in good health. CDR3 coding DNA: TGTGCCAGCAGCCCCACTACAGGGACCGGCGGGCCAGGAGGCTACACCTTC. As protein: CASSPTTGTGGPGGYTF. The full variable domain, its missing parts supplied by reference TRBV5-5 and TRBJ1-2, is DAGVTQSPTHLIKTRGQQVTLRCSPISGHKSVSWYQQVLGQGPQFIFQYYEKEERGRGNFPDRFSARQFPNYSSELNVNALLLGDSALYLCASSPTTGTGGPGGYTFGSGTRLTVV.